This TCR beta chain was documented in a study of T-cell memory formation after mild COVID-19. Study-level information: For the most part, TCR clusters were specific to one donor. General observations from the study: Largely, contracting CD4+ clones fell within CM and EM, and contracting CD8+ clones within EMRA.

Trimming removed 2 bases from V and 7 bases from J, with 11 bases in between. From germline, CDR1 is MNHEY and CDR2 SMNVEV (reference sequence). The CDR3 loop spans 14 amino acids. Researchers used 5'RACE with constant-segment primers to make TCR alpha and TCR beta cDNA libraries that carry sample barcodes and UMIs. TCRdb reprocessed the 5' RACE reads via MiXCR and lists one record per CDR3 protein. Among hundreds of thousands of distinct CDR3 sequences, 28% were seen once, and the ten largest hold roughly 14%. Many counts were recorded for this clonotype. Its antigen is unidentified. Source material: PBMCs or a T cell subset sorted from them (not recorded which). The clonotype originates from an adult woman who had mild COVID-19 (a few samples of this study predate the infection). Cell type and time point are not known. The rearrangement links TRBV27 to TRBJ2-2; D may be TRBD1 (5 bases). The CDR3 DNA is TGTGCCAGCAGTTTAGCAGGGTACAGCGGGGAGCTGTTTTTT. As protein: CASSLAGYSGELFF.